A selection of T cell receptor beta chains follows, all from one sample in a study of neurological immune-mediated disorders. TCRdb passed the 5' RACE reads through MiXCR, listing each CDR3 protein once. The table records 50,000 to 65,000 distinct CDR3 sequences, around 4.8% of them present only once. Sequenced sample: PBMCs. These receptors came from a woman aged 45-60 years with multiple sclerosis. Both conserved end residues are part of each CDR3. The D gene is left open where the match is weak. The size of a clone is reported for some rows only, either as once, few or many, or as a class for expanded clones.

clone_size: many
v_call: TRBV7-2
d_call: TRBD2
j_call: TRBJ2-1
cdr3_aa: CASSPPTSGDQFF
cdr3_nt: TGTGCCAGCAGCCCACCGACTAGCGGGGACCAGTTCTTC

clone_size: many
v_call: TRBV20-1
d_call: -
j_call: TRBJ1-1
cdr3_aa: CSAPDRKNTEAFF
cdr3_nt: TGCAGTGCCCCCGACAGGAAGAACACTGAAGCTTTCTTT

clone_size: few
v_call: TRBV27
d_call: -
j_call: TRBJ1-5
cdr3_aa: CASSSSEWGPQNF
cdr3_nt: TGTGCCAGCAGTTCCTCAGAGTGGGGGCCCCAGAATTTT

clone_size: -
v_call: TRBV11-3
d_call: TRBD1
j_call: TRBJ2-7
cdr3_aa: CASSNRDSPYEQYF
cdr3_nt: TGTGCCAGCAGCAACCGGGACAGCCCCTACGAGCAGTACTTC

clone_size: many
v_call: TRBV7-2
d_call: -
j_call: TRBJ2-5
cdr3_aa: CASSPTGHQYF
cdr3_nt: TGTGCCAGCAGCCCCACGGGACACCAGTACTTC

clone_size: many
v_call: TRBV7-3
d_call: -
j_call: TRBJ1-2
cdr3_aa: CASSREGGYGYTF
cdr3_nt: TGTGCCAGCAGCCGAGAGGGAGGCTATGGCTACACCTTC

clone_size: medium-sized
v_call: TRBV20-1
d_call: -
j_call: TRBJ1-2
cdr3_aa: CSAHGGPNGYTF
cdr3_nt: TGCAGTGCGCATGGGGGACCTAATGGCTACACCTTC

clone_size: many
v_call: TRBV5-1
d_call: -
j_call: TRBJ1-6
cdr3_aa: CASSPFQGLAESPLHF
cdr3_nt: TGCGCCAGCAGCCCCTTCCAGGGGCTCGCCGAATCACCCCTCCACTTT

clone_size: many
v_call: TRBV7-2
d_call: -
j_call: TRBJ2-7
cdr3_aa: CASSSTIEQYF
cdr3_nt: TGTGCCAGCAGCTCAACGATCGAGCAGTACTTC

clone_size: -
v_call: TRBV3-1
d_call: -
j_call: TRBJ1-5
cdr3_aa: CASSQDLNQPQNF
cdr3_nt: TGTGCCAGCAGCCAAGATTTAAATCAGCCCCAGAATTTT

clone_size: many
v_call: TRBV6-1
d_call: -
j_call: TRBJ2-2
cdr3_aa: CASSEAGRGPRTGELFF
cdr3_nt: TGTGCCAGCAGTGAAGCGGGTCGGGGGCCCAGGACCGGGGAGCTGTTTTTT

clone_size: many
v_call: TRBV25-1
d_call: TRBD1
j_call: TRBJ2-4
cdr3_aa: CASSGDRGIQYF
cdr3_nt: TGTGCCAGCAGTGGGGACAGGGGCATTCAGTACTTC

clone_size: many
v_call: TRBV6-5
d_call: -
j_call: TRBJ1-3
cdr3_aa: CASSYSGQTGFSGNTIYF
cdr3_nt: TGTGCCAGCAGTTATTCCGGTCAGACGGGATTCTCTGGAAACACCATATATTTT

clone_size: many
v_call: TRBV5-1
d_call: -
j_call: TRBJ2-5
cdr3_aa: CASSLVPGFRETQYF
cdr3_nt: TGCGCCAGCAGCTTGGTCCCGGGATTTAGAGAGACCCAGTACTTC

clone_size: -
v_call: TRBV12-3/TRBV12-4
d_call: -
j_call: TRBJ1-2
cdr3_aa: CASSYATDYGYTF
cdr3_nt: TGTGCCAGCAGTTATGCAACAGACTATGGCTACACCTTC

clone_size: many
v_call: TRBV6-2/TRBV6-3
d_call: -
j_call: TRBJ1-2
cdr3_aa: CASSRGAGHGYTF
cdr3_nt: TGTGCCAGCAGCCGAGGGGCAGGGCACGGCTACACCTTC

clone_size: many
v_call: TRBV5-1
d_call: -
j_call: TRBJ1-4
cdr3_aa: CASSVPGREEKLFF
cdr3_nt: TGCGCCAGCAGCGTACCGGGACGGGAAGAAAAACTGTTTTTT

clone_size: many
v_call: TRBV20-1
d_call: -
j_call: TRBJ1-5
cdr3_aa: CSALTGDSNQPQHF
cdr3_nt: TGCAGTGCTTTGACCGGTGATAGCAATCAGCCCCAGCATTTT

clone_size: many
v_call: TRBV21-1
d_call: -
j_call: TRBJ2-1
cdr3_aa: CASSKGHYNEQFF
cdr3_nt: TGTGCCAGCAGCAAAGGCCATTACAATGAGCAGTTCTTC

clone_size: many
v_call: TRBV7-2
d_call: -
j_call: TRBJ2-1
cdr3_aa: CASSFPPYNEQFF
cdr3_nt: TGTGCCAGCAGCTTCCCCCCCTACAATGAGCAGTTCTTC

clone_size: many
v_call: TRBV6-2/TRBV6-3
d_call: -
j_call: TRBJ2-3
cdr3_aa: CASSYAESTDTQYF
cdr3_nt: TGTGCCAGCAGTTACGCGGAAAGCACAGATACGCAGTATTTT

clone_size: many
v_call: TRBV5-1
d_call: -
j_call: TRBJ2-2
cdr3_aa: CASSPVGSGELFF
cdr3_nt: TGCGCCAGCAGCCCGGTGGGGTCCGGGGAGCTGTTTTTT

clone_size: -
v_call: TRBV20-1
d_call: -
j_call: TRBJ1-1
cdr3_aa: CSAHIEVNTEAFF
cdr3_nt: TGCAGTGCCCATATTGAGGTGAACACTGAAGCTTTCTTT

clone_size: -
v_call: TRBV30
d_call: TRBD1
j_call: TRBJ1-3
cdr3_aa: CAWSLTGAGNTIYF
cdr3_nt: TGTGCCTGGAGCCTGACAGGGGCTGGAAACACCATATATTTT

clone_size: many
v_call: TRBV7-9
d_call: -
j_call: TRBJ2-2
cdr3_aa: CASSLAGRENTGELFF
cdr3_nt: TGTGCCAGCAGCTTAGCTGGGCGGGAAAACACCGGGGAGCTGTTTTTT

clone_size: once
v_call: TRBV4-3
d_call: TRBD1
j_call: TRBJ2-7
cdr3_aa: CASSQGGTGGYEQYF
cdr3_nt: TGCGCCAGCAGCCAAGGGGGGACAGGGGGCTACGAGCAGTACTTC

clone_size: few
v_call: TRBV5-1
d_call: TRBD2
j_call: TRBJ2-5
cdr3_aa: CASSPGLAGGFQETQYF
cdr3_nt: TGCGCCAGCAGCCCGGGACTAGCGGGGGGGTTCCAAGAGACCCAGTACTTC

clone_size: many
v_call: TRBV24-1
d_call: -
j_call: TRBJ2-2
cdr3_aa: CATRDGETGELFF
cdr3_nt: TGTGCCACCAGAGATGGGGAAACCGGGGAGCTGTTTTTT

clone_size: many
v_call: TRBV29-1
d_call: -
j_call: TRBJ1-2
cdr3_aa: CSAGKMDYGYTF
cdr3_nt: TGCAGCGCAGGGAAGATGGACTATGGCTACACCTTC

clone_size: few
v_call: TRBV7-8
d_call: -
j_call: TRBJ1-2
cdr3_aa: CASSLALGQKFANYGYTF
cdr3_nt: TGTGCCAGCAGCTTAGCGCTCGGGCAGAAATTCGCTAACTATGGCTACACCTTC

clone_size: many
v_call: TRBV28
d_call: -
j_call: TRBJ1-6
cdr3_aa: CASSPGTTNNSPLHF
cdr3_nt: TGTGCCAGCAGTCCCGGGACAACTAATAATTCACCCCTCCACTTT

clone_size: many
v_call: TRBV7-2
d_call: TRBD1
j_call: TRBJ2-7
cdr3_aa: CASSRQGPYYEQYF
cdr3_nt: TGTGCCAGCAGCCGACAGGGGCCGTACTACGAGCAGTACTTC

clone_size: many
v_call: TRBV5-1
d_call: -
j_call: TRBJ2-3
cdr3_aa: CASSTGWGDRTDTQYF
cdr3_nt: TGCGCCAGCAGCACTGGATGGGGGGACCGCACAGATACGCAGTATTTT

clone_size: many
v_call: TRBV7-2
d_call: -
j_call: TRBJ2-3
cdr3_aa: CASSLISYGPDTQYF
cdr3_nt: TGTGCCAGCAGTCTCATATCTTACGGTCCAGATACGCAGTATTTT

clone_size: -
v_call: TRBV7-7
d_call: -
j_call: TRBJ2-5
cdr3_aa: CASSYSGPGETQYF
cdr3_nt: TGTGCTAGCAGTTATTCCGGGCCCGGGGAGACCCAGTACTTC

clone_size: many
v_call: TRBV3-1
d_call: -
j_call: TRBJ1-3
cdr3_aa: CASSHALTEFSGNTIYF
cdr3_nt: TGTGCCAGCAGCCACGCTCTAACAGAGTTCTCTGGAAACACCATATATTTT

clone_size: many
v_call: TRBV15
d_call: -
j_call: TRBJ1-2
cdr3_aa: CATSRSGGSGYTF
cdr3_nt: TGTGCCACCAGCAGATCCGGGGGTTCCGGCTACACCTTC

clone_size: many
v_call: TRBV20-1
d_call: TRBD1
j_call: TRBJ1-5
cdr3_aa: CSCGRGQGQPQNF
cdr3_nt: TGCAGCTGCGGCAGGGGGCAAGGTCAGCCCCAGAATTTT

clone_size: many
v_call: TRBV5-6
d_call: -
j_call: TRBJ2-1
cdr3_aa: CASSLNAVNEQFF
cdr3_nt: TGTGCCAGCAGCTTGAACGCGGTCAATGAGCAGTTCTTC

clone_size: many
v_call: TRBV3-1
d_call: -
j_call: TRBJ2-3
cdr3_aa: CASSQEGAGRDTQYF
cdr3_nt: TGTGCCAGCAGCCAAGAGGGAGCCGGACGAGATACGCAGTATTTT

clone_size: few
v_call: TRBV5-1
d_call: -
j_call: TRBJ2-3
cdr3_aa: CASSLTKGTDTQYF
cdr3_nt: TGCGCCAGCAGCTTGACCAAAGGGACAGATACGCAGTATTTT

clone_size: many
v_call: TRBV18
d_call: -
j_call: TRBJ2-3
cdr3_aa: CASSPWLRLADTQYF
cdr3_nt: TGTGCCAGCTCACCATGGCTTAGACTCGCAGATACGCAGTATTTT

clone_size: many
v_call: TRBV20-1
d_call: -
j_call: TRBJ2-3
cdr3_aa: CSARNREGTDTQYF
cdr3_nt: TGCAGTGCTAGAAACAGGGAGGGCACAGATACGCAGTATTTT

clone_size: many
v_call: TRBV6-1
d_call: TRBD1
j_call: TRBJ1-1
cdr3_aa: CASMPGQGWQYTEAFF
cdr3_nt: TGTGCCAGCATGCCGGGACAGGGCTGGCAGTACACTGAAGCTTTCTTT

clone_size: many
v_call: TRBV10-3
d_call: -
j_call: TRBJ2-5
cdr3_aa: CAISDRQETQYF
cdr3_nt: TGTGCCATCAGTGACAGGCAAGAGACCCAGTACTTC

clone_size: many
v_call: TRBV9
d_call: -
j_call: TRBJ2-2
cdr3_aa: CASSPVGYANTGELFF
cdr3_nt: TGTGCCAGCAGCCCGGTCGGGTACGCGAACACCGGGGAGCTGTTTTTT

clone_size: many
v_call: TRBV9
d_call: -
j_call: TRBJ1-1
cdr3_aa: CASSVRSVDAEAFF
cdr3_nt: TGTGCCAGCAGCGTCCGCAGCGTAGACGCTGAAGCTTTCTTT

clone_size: few
v_call: TRBV6-2/TRBV6-3
d_call: TRBD1
j_call: TRBJ2-7
cdr3_aa: CASRDRTTYEQYF
cdr3_nt: TGTGCCAGCCGGGACAGGACTACCTACGAGCAGTACTTC

clone_size: many
v_call: TRBV28
d_call: -
j_call: TRBJ1-4
cdr3_aa: CASSFIIVPLLNEKLFF
cdr3_nt: TGTGCCAGCAGTTTTATTATTGTCCCGTTACTTAATGAAAAACTGTTTTTT